Following are 21 T cell receptor beta chains from one sample sequenced in a study of chemoradiotherapy in HPV16-positive cancers (dated by TCRdb to the early 2020s). Libraries were prepared through the immunoSEQ multiplex PCR assay. TCRdb re-hosts the immuneACCESS table, in-frame sequences only. Its copies lack some clones; in the studies checked, an unresolved V gene accounts for under half of them, and the cause for the rest is not known. In this sample the table shows approximately 27,000 clones, approximately 88% of which occur a single time. The leading ten clones occupy approximately 5.1% of the sample. Sample: blood, taken from a patient who underwent chemoradiotherapy. These receptors all come from a human donor with HPV-associated anogenital cancer.

This clone showed up just once. The chain employs TRBV5-8 and TRBJ1-5, with D possibly TRBD1 on 5 matching bases. The CDR3 loop spans 14 amino acids. In germline, CDR1 is SGHTS, CDR2 YDEGEE. The V end was cut by 0 bases, the J end by 6 bases, with 10 bases between. CDR3 residues: CASSLDGGAQPQHF. CDR3 coding DNA: TGTGCCAGCAGCTTGGACGGGGGTGCTCAGCCCCAGCATTTT.

The CDR3 loop reads CASSFTSGGLTDTQYF. The CDR3 coding sequence is TGTGCCAGCAGCTTCACTAGCGGGGGACTCACAGATACGCAGTATTTT. V is TRBV7-2 and J is TRBJ2-3; 11 positions match TRBD2. J was trimmed by 2 bases and V by 3 bases; bases with no gene match: 4. Germline lookup yields CDR1 SGHTA and CDR2 FQGNSA. CDR3 size: 16 residues. Full variable domain (remainder filled in from reference TRBV7-2 and TRBJ2-3): GAGVSQSPSNKVTEKGKDVELRCDPISGHTALYWYRQSLGQGLEFLIYFQGNSAPDKSGLPSDRFSAERTGGSVSTLTIQRTQQEDSAVYLCASSFTSGGLTDTQYFGPGTRLTVL.

This chain uses TRBV6-1 with TRBJ1-1; TRBD1 might be the D (6 bases). Germline CDR1 is MNHNS and CDR2 is SASEGT. The length of the CDR3 is 14 residues. The V gene lost 0 bases and the J gene lost 5 bases, with 10 bases spanning the gap. The CDR3 coding sequence is TGTGCCAGCAGTGAAGCTAGAGGGGGTACTGAAGCTTTCTTT. Its protein is CASSEARGGTEAFF.

The chain has TRBV19 and TRBJ1-5, with 7 bases identical to TRBD1. CDR1 and CDR2 (germline): LNHDA, SQIVND (reference sequence). With V trimmed by 3 bases and J by 3 bases, 5 bases remained unmatched. The CDR3 consists of 15 residues. CDR3: CASSILGQDNQPQHF. In nucleotides, the CDR3 is TGTGCCAGTAGTATTCTTGGACAGGACAATCAGCCCCAGCATTTT.

Only one count was recorded for this clone. The rearrangement links TRBV5-4 to TRBJ2-5; weak D call: TRBD2 (7 bases). The CDR3 has 14 residues. Germline loops: CDR1 SGHNT, CDR2 YYREEE (reference sequence). V was clipped by 8 bases and J by 4 bases, with 18 bases between them. This CDR3 is CASKLQGGTETQYF. In DNA form, the CDR3 reads TGTGCCAGTAAGCTACAGGGAGGGACAGAGACCCAGTACTTC.

The rearrangement links TRBV10-3 to TRBJ1-1, with a possible D match to TRBD1 (5 bases). The CDR3 contains 15 residues. The germline gives CDR1 ENHRY, CDR2 SYGVKD. V shed 0 bases and J shed 1 base, with 9 bases lying between them. The CDR3, as DNA: TGTGCCATCAGTGAGTCAGGCGGGGGGAACACTGAAGCTTTCTTT. Translation: CAISESGGGNTEAFF.

This clone was seen only once. The chain joins TRBV5-1 to TRBJ1-2, with D possibly TRBD1 on 6 matching bases. The V and J ends lost 0 bases and 3 bases respectively, with 9 bases between them. CDR1 is SGHRS and CDR2 is YFSETQ in the germline V gene. The CDR3 loop spans 14 amino acids. CDR3: CASSLDQGYYGYTF. The DNA of the CDR3 is TGCGCCAGCAGCTTGGATCAGGGGTACTATGGCTACACCTTC.

This clone was recorded only once. The V call is TRBV14, the J call TRBJ1-1; 9 nucleotides align to TRBD1. Per germline, CDR1 SGHDN and CDR2 FVKESK. V shed 2 bases and J 4 bases; nucleotides not matched to a gene: 8. There are 16 residues in the CDR3. The CDR3 loop is CASSQFIGQGFTEAFF. CDR3 DNA: TGTGCCAGCAGCCAATTCATTGGACAGGGGTTCACTGAAGCTTTCTTT. Full variable domain (missing parts from reference TRBV14 and TRBJ1-1): EAGVTQFPSHSVIEKGQTVTLRCDPISGHDNLYWYRRVMGKEIKFLLHFVKESKQDESGMPNNRFLAERTGGTYSTLKVQPAELEDSGVYFCASSQFIGQGFTEAFFGQGTRLTVV.

The chain couples TRBV4-1 to TRBJ1-2; D ambiguous. This CDR3 has 16 amino acids. Germline CDR1 MGHRA, CDR2 YSYEKL. V lost 4 bases and J 3 bases, leaving 18 bases between the germline ends. CDR3 sequence (DNA): TGCGCCAGCAGCCCAAGTCCACCCTCCGTTTACTATGGCTACACCTTC. Its translation: CASSPSPPSVYYGYTF.

The chain couples TRBV27 to TRBJ2-5, with 7 bases aligning to TRBD1. Germline V gene data show CDR1 as MNHEY and CDR2 as SMNVEV (reference sequence). The CDR3 has 14 amino acids. The trim removed 5 bases at V and 4 bases at J, leaving 7 bases unmatched. The CDR3 coding sequence is TGTGCCAGCAGTCTCTACAGGGGATCAGAGACCCAGTACTTC. Its protein is CASSLYRGSETQYF.

The chain joins TRBV25-1 to TRBJ1-4; D gene unclear. V was shortened by 1 base and J by 4 bases, with 16 bases between the two germline ends. Germline V gene lookup returns CDR1 MGHDK and CDR2 SYGVNS. This CDR3 contains 17 residues. The CDR3 nucleotides read TGTGCCAGCAGTGAATTAAGCATCGACACCGGTAATGAAAAACTGTTTTTT. This codes for CASSELSIDTGNEKLFF.

The rearrangement joins TRBV7-6 to TRBJ2-2; 11 positions agree with TRBD2. The CDR3 extends over 15 amino acids. J gave up 6 bases and V 3 bases, and 3 bases lay outside the gene matches. Per the germline V gene, CDR1 is SGHVS and CDR2 is FNYEAQ. CDR3: CASSFIAGGPGELFF. CDR3 DNA sequence: TGTGCCAGCAGCTTCATAGCGGGGGGGCCCGGGGAGCTGTTTTTT.

The chain couples TRBV5-1 to TRBJ2-5, with D possibly matching TRBD2 (7 bases). The CDR3 contains 13 residues. Germline V CDR1 and CDR2: SGHRS, YFSETQ. V was trimmed by 4 bases and J by 4 bases, leaving 11 bases between them. This chain's CDR3 is CASSRGGGETQYF. Written as DNA, the CDR3 is TGCGCCAGCAGCCGCGGGGGCGGAGAGACCCAGTACTTC.

This clone was counted a few times. The genes are TRBV7-9 and TRBJ2-5; TRBD2 might be the D (5 bases). The CDR3 loop spans 16 amino acids. V was trimmed by 2 bases and J by 0 bases, leaving 13 bases between them. Germline loops: CDR1 SEHNR, CDR2 FQNEAQ (reference sequence). CDR3 sequence: CASSLQDWGNQETQYF. As DNA, the CDR3 is TGTGCCAGCAGCTTACAGGACTGGGGAAACCAAGAGACCCAGTACTTC.

The V call is TRBV19, the J call TRBJ1-5; D is uncertain. This CDR3 comprises 19 residues. The V gene lost 3 bases and the J gene lost 0 bases, with 21 bases spanning the gap. Germline CDR1 LNHDA, CDR2 SQIVND (reference sequence). The CDR3 region is CASSISPGSVVYSNQPQHF. CDR3 sequence (DNA): TGTGCCAGTAGTATCTCACCGGGATCAGTGGTTTATAGCAATCAGCCCCAGCATTTT.

This clone was seen once. The genes are TRBV11-3 and TRBJ1-5; D gene ambiguous. The CDR3 covers 13 residues. The V and J ends lost 5 bases and 6 bases respectively, with 11 bases between them. Per germline, CDR1 SGHNT and CDR2 YENEEA. CDR3 nucleotide sequence: TGTGCCAGCAGCCCTAACCCAAGTCAGCCCCAGCATTTT. This translates into CASSPNPSQPQHF.

The CDR3 DNA sequence: TGCGCCAGCAGCTGGCCCCGGGACAGGGTGGGGAATGAGCAGTTCTTC. Encoded protein: CASSWPRDRVGNEQFF. The chain has TRBV5-1 and TRBJ2-1, with 9 bases aligning to TRBD1. The CDR3 sequence is 16 residues long. The V gene end was trimmed by 3 bases and the J gene end by 7 bases; junction bases not matched to a gene: 11. Germline V gene sequence: CDR1 SGHRS, CDR2 YFSETQ.

V is TRBV9 and J is TRBJ1-6; 7 nucleotides agree with TRBD1. This CDR3 region has 19 residues. V shed 3 bases, J shed 6 bases, and the junction held 18 bases outside the gene matches. CDR1 is SGDLS and CDR2 is YYNGEE in the germline V gene. The CDR3 bases are TGTGCCAGCAGCGGGGAGACAGGGATGGTCTCAACAATTAATTCACCCCTCCACTTT. Protein: CASSGETGMVSTINSPLHF.

The chain carries TRBV30 and TRBJ2-3, with 11 bases identical to TRBD2. The trim removed 0 bases at V and 4 bases at J, leaving 6 bases unmatched. This CDR3 region has 16 residues. CDR1 is GTSNPN and CDR2 is SVGIG in the germline V gene (reference sequence). CDR3 amino acids: CAWSVPSGGRADTQYF. The CDR3, as DNA: TGTGCCTGGAGTGTCCCTAGCGGGGGGCGGGCAGATACGCAGTATTTT. The variable domain in full, completed from reference TRBV30 and TRBJ2-3, reads SQTIHQWPATLVQPVGSPLSLECTVEGTSNPNLYWYRQAAGRGLQLLFYSVGIGQISSEVPQNLSASRPQDRQFILSSKKLLLSDSGFYLCAWSVPSGGRADTQYFGPGTRLTVL.

J is TRBJ2-2 and V is TRBV5-4, with D maybe TRBD2 (6 bases). The V end was cut by 4 bases, the J end by 2 bases, with 15 bases between. The CDR3 totals 16 residues. Germline values: CDR1 SGHNT, CDR2 YYREEE (reference sequence). CDR3 coding DNA: TGTGCCAGCAGCCCTCCAGCGGGTACAAACACCGGGGAGCTGTTTTTT. It is translated as CASSPPAGTNTGELFF.

V is TRBV19 and J is TRBJ1-2; D remains unclear. The V end was cut by 7 bases, the J end by 0 bases, with 18 bases between. The CDR3 is made up of 16 amino acids. The germline gives CDR1 LNHDA, CDR2 SQIVND (reference sequence). The CDR3 DNA is TGTGCCAGTACCCTTGGTGTAGGAAGGGCTAACTATGGCTACACCTTC. Translated, it gives CASTLGVGRANYGYTF.